The clone carrying this T cell receptor (beta chain) was seen only a few times. Germline assignment: CDR1 SGHRS and CDR2 YFSETQ. Deletions cut 1 base from V and 2 bases from J, with 8 bases between. The CDR3 is 14 amino acids. TCRdb ran MiXCR on the RT-PCR reads and lists one entry per CDR3 protein. This table has more than 150,000 distinct CDR3 sequences, 24% appearing once. The data stem from a study of patients and donors after allogeneic stem cell transplantation. This clonotype was obtained from a human donor who was either an allogeneic HSCT recipient or a stem cell or donor lymphocyte infusion donor (not recorded which). It is not recorded whose cells these are; they may come from a transplant donor. The chain recombines TRBV5-1 with TRBJ2-3; D may be TRBD2 (6 bases). Sequencing was performed on blood, either unsorted or a sorted T cell fraction (not recorded which). As DNA, the CDR3 is TGCGCCAGCAGCTTGTGGCGGGACACAGATACGCAGTATTTT. Amino acid sequence: CASSLWRDTDTQYF.